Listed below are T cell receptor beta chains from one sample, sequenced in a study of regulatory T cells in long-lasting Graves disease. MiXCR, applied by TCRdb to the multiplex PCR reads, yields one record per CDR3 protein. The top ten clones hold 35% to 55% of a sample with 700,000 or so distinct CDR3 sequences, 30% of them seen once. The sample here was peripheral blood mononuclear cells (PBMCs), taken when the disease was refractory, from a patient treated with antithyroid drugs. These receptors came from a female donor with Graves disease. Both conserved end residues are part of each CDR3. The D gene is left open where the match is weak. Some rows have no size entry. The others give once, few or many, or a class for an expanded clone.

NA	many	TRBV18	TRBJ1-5	CASSPSGKKPQHF	TGTGCCAGCTCCCCCTCGGGGAAAAAGCCCCAGCATTTT
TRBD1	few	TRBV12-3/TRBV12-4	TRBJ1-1	CASSLLRGNAEAFF	TGTGCCAGCAGTTTACTCAGGGGGAACGCTGAAGCTTTCTTT
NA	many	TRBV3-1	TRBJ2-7	CASSPRGLAYEQYF	TGTGCCAGCAGTCCCCGGGGGCTAGCATATGAGCAGTACTTC
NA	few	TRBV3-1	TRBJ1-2	CASSHDSRNYGYTF	TGTGCCAGCAGCCATGACAGCCGGAACTATGGCTACACCTTC
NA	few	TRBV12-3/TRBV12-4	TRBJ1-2	CASSLAGAGGYGYTF	TGTGCCAGCAGTTTAGCCGGGGCCGGGGGCTATGGCTACACCTTC
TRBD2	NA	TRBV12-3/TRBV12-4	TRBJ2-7	CASSLSGGGFYEQYF	TGTGCCAGCAGTTTAAGTGGGGGAGGGTTCTACGAGCAGTACTTC
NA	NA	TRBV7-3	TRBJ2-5	CASSLDPGPQETQYF	TGTGCCAGCAGCCTCGACCCGGGACCCCAAGAGACCCAGTACTTC
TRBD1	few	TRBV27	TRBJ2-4	CASSKQGTKNIQYF	TGTGCCAGCAGTAAACAGGGGACCAAAAACATTCAGTACTTC
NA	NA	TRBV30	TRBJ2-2	CAWSALGTGELFF	TGTGCCTGGAGTGCCCTCGGCACCGGGGAGCTGTTTTTT
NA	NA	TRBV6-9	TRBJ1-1	CASSSRLRRGNAEAFF	TGTGCCAGCAGTTCCAGACTCCGCCGGGGGAACGCTGAAGCTTTCTTT
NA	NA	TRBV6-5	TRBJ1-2	CASSSDILSNYGYTF	TGTGCCAGCAGTTCGGACATCCTTTCTAACTATGGCTACACCTTC
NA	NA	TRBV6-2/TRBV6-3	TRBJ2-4	CASINRAAKNIQYF	TGTGCCAGCATAAACAGGGCGGCCAAAAACATTCAGTACTTC
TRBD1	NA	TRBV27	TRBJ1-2	CASRVYTGTDSYGYTF	TGTGCCAGCCGAGTCTATACCGGGACAGACTCTTATGGCTACACCTTC
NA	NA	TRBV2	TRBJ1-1	CAGSEWAPEAFF	TGTGCCGGCAGTGAATGGGCACCTGAAGCTTTCTTT
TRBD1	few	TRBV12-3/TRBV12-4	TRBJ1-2	CASWDRVDGYTF	TGTGCCAGTTGGGACAGGGTTGATGGCTACACCTTC
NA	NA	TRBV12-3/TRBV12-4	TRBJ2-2	CASSVYGPNTGELFF	TGTGCCAGCAGCGTCTACGGGCCGAACACCGGGGAGCTGTTTTTT
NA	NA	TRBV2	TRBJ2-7	CATQDALYEQYF	TGTGCCACCCAAGACGCCCTCTACGAGCAGTACTTC
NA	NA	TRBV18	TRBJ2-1	CASSHPSNEQFF	TGTGCCAGCTCACACCCTAGCAATGAGCAGTTCTTC
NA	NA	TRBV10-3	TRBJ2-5	CATQGTQETQYF	TGTGCCACCCAGGGAACTCAAGAGACCCAGTACTTC
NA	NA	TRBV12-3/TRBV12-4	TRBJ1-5	CASSTRSNQPQHF	TGTGCCAGCAGTACTAGAAGCAATCAGCCCCAGCATTTT
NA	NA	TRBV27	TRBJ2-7	CASSSDHGYQQYF	TGTGCCAGCAGTTCTGACCACGGCTACCAGCAGTACTTC
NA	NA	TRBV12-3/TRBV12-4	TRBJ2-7	CASRGAASSYEQYF	TGTGCCAGCAGGGGCGCCGCAAGCTCCTACGAGCAGTACTTC
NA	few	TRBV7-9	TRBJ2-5	CASSFLAGRETQYF	TGTGCCAGCAGCTTCCTGGCGGGCCGGGAGACCCAGTACTTC
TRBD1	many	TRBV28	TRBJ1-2	CASSIGGQGGNYGYTF	TGTGCCAGCAGTATTGGGGGACAGGGAGGTAACTATGGCTACACCTTC
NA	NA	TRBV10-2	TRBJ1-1	CASRKEGGNLMNTEAFF	TGCGCCAGCAGAAAGGAGGGGGGAAATCTCATGAACACTGAAGCTTTCTTT
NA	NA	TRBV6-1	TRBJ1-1	CASISNSLNTEAFF	TGTGCCAGCATCTCCAACTCTTTGAACACTGAAGCTTTCTTT
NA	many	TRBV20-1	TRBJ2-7	CSANPQGSEQYF	TGCAGTGCTAATCCACAGGGAAGCGAGCAGTACTTC